This entry lists 14 T cell receptor beta chains sequenced from one sample in a study of Ad26.COV2.S vaccination and SARS-CoV-2 variants (dated by TCRdb to about 2021). What this sample's treatment or condition label stands for: 15 to 20 received Ad26.COV2.S at low or high dose, single or two shots; about 5 received placebo; per-sample allocation not given. For vaccine and placebo recipients, repertoires were sequenced using samples collected on day 63 after the first injection. The library was produced with the immunoSEQ multiplex PCR assay. The immuneACCESS repertoire file appears here via TCRdb, limited to in-frame rearrangements. These files lack a portion of the clones; in checked studies, under half of the deficit traces to unresolved V genes, and the cause of the others is not known. The sample table lists roughly 680,000 clones, approximately 88% of them with a count of one. The top ten constitute nearly 1.5% of the sample.

The sample in question was peripheral blood, obtained in a trial of Ad26.COV2.S vaccine versus placebo. The receptor source for this set is a person aged 18-65 years who received the Ad26.COV2.S COVID-19 vaccine or a placebo.

The chain couples TRBV4-3 to TRBJ1-2, with D possibly being TRBD1 (5 bases). The CDR3 extends over 15 amino acids. The ends were cut back, 4 bases at V and 3 bases at J, with 15 bases in the middle. Germline V CDR1 and CDR2: LGHNA, YSLEER. CDR3 protein: CASSPERQGYYGYTF. DNA of the CDR3: TGCGCCAGCAGCCCAGAACGGCAGGGATACTATGGCTACACCTTC.

This clone appeared a single time. The rearrangement uses TRBV21-1 and TRBJ2-5; whether TRBD1, the table's D call, matches the DNA was not checked. TRBV21-1 is listed as a pseudogene. CDR3 length: 17 residues. The CDR3, as DNA: TGTGCCAGCAGCAAAGTGGCTTGGGCAGGTCGATTCGGAACCCAGTACTTC. Residues: CASSKVAWAGRFGTQYF.

This clone was recorded only once. J is TRBJ2-3 and V is TRBV5-4; 7 bases align to TRBD2. Germline V CDR1 and CDR2: SGHNT, YYREEE (reference sequence). V lost 5 bases and J lost 0; bases outside the gene matches: 6. CDR3 length: 15 amino acids. CDR3 region: CASRSPGLSTDTQYF. The CDR3, as DNA: TGTGCCAGCAGGAGCCCGGGACTAAGCACAGATACGCAGTATTTT.

The rearrangement links TRBV6-5 to TRBJ2-3; D is unclear. Germline V gives CDR1 MNHEY, CDR2 SVGAGI. Trimming removed 6 bases at V and 6 bases at J, with 10 bases between. This CDR3 contains 12 residues. CDR3 sequence reads: CASRASSDTQYF. The DNA for the CDR3 is TGTGCCAGCAGGGCTTCCTCGGATACGCAGTATTTT.

The chain has TRBV25-1 and TRBJ1-2; D ambiguous. CDR1 is MGHDK and CDR2 is SYGVNS in the germline V gene. The CDR3 contains 14 residues. Trimming took off 3 bases at V and 2 bases at J, with 10 bases between the two ends. Written as DNA, the CDR3 is TGTGCCAGCAGTGATCGAGCGCTGAACTATGGCTACACCTTC. Translated, it gives CASSDRALNYGYTF.

V is TRBV7-6 and J is TRBJ1-4; no clear D. CDR1 and CDR2 from the germline V gene are SGHVS and FNYEAQ. This CDR3 is built from 12 residues. V lost 1 base and J 11 bases, leaving 8 bases between the germline ends. The CDR3 region has the DNA TGTGCCAGCAGCTTAGGGGGTAGGAAACTGTTTTTT. Translating it yields CASSLGGRKLFF.

The chain has TRBV11-2 and TRBJ1-5; D unclear. V was shortened by 1 base and J by 4 bases, with 5 bases between the two germline ends. This CDR3 is built from 13 residues. Germline lookup yields CDR1 SGHAT and CDR2 FQNNGV. The CDR3 DNA reads TGTGCCAGCAGCTTAGGACTAAATCAGCCCCAGCATTTT. Protein sequence: CASSLGLNQPQHF.

The genes are TRBV27 and TRBJ1-1; D perhaps matches TRBD1 (5 bases). Looked up from germline, CDR1 is MNHEY and CDR2 is SMNVEV (reference sequence). Trimming removed 5 bases from V and 5 bases from J, with 15 bases in between. CDR3 length: 14 residues. The DNA of the CDR3 is TGTGCCAGCAGTCAGAGGACACCGGGGACTGAAGCTTTCTTT. It yields the protein CASSQRTPGTEAFF.

V is TRBV6-5 and J is TRBJ2-7; D is possibly TRBD1 (6 bases). Germline CDR1 and CDR2: MNHEY and SVGAGI. Trimming shortened V by 0 bases and J by 2 bases, and 11 bases separated the two germline ends. The CDR3 length is 15 residues. CDR3 sequence: CASSYSTGRPYEQYF. CDR3 in DNA: TGTGCCAGCAGTTACTCTACAGGGCGGCCCTACGAGCAGTACTTC.

This chain connects TRBV5-1 to TRBJ2-2; 12 positions agree with TRBD2. The CDR3 totals 17 residues. CDR1 and CDR2 (germline): SGHRS, YFSETQ. The V and J ends lost 3 bases and 5 bases, in that order; junction bases with no gene match: 8. The CDR3 bases are TGCGCCAGCAGCTACTCCCTAGCGGGGGGGCTGACCGGGGAGCTGTTTTTT. It codes for CASSYSLAGGLTGELFF.

In its sample, this clone was seen once. This sequence joins TRBV4-2 and TRBJ1-2; D perhaps matches TRBD1 (5 bases). The CDR3 has 15 amino acids. Trimming took 2 bases from V and 4 from J, leaving 14 bases between them. Per germline, CDR1 LGHNA and CDR2 YNFKEQ. CDR3 region: CASSQNLQVAYGYTF. The DNA for the CDR3 is TGTGCCAGCAGCCAAAACTTACAGGTCGCCTATGGCTACACCTTC.

The genes are TRBV18 and TRBJ2-7; a weak D match, TRBD1 (6 bases). CDR1 is KGHSH and CDR2 is LQKENI in the germline V gene. The CDR3 loop spans 15 amino acids. V was pared by 4 bases and J by 2 bases, with 15 bases between. CDR3 in DNA: TGTGCCAGCTCACAACAACAGGGTTTCGCCTACGAGCAGTACTTC. It specifies CASSQQQGFAYEQYF.

The chain has TRBV20-1 and TRBJ2-7; D possibly corresponds to TRBD1 (6 bases). The CDR3 runs 16 residues. Germline V CDR1 and CDR2: DFQATT, SNEGSKA (reference sequence). V shed 3 bases and J shed 3 bases, with 21 bases lying between them. For the CDR3, the DNA is TGCAGTGCTAGTGACCTGGGGGCCCGGTCGGTCTACGAGCAGTACTTC. It codes for CSASDLGARSVYEQYF.

The chain carries TRBV11-2 and TRBJ2-4; perhaps TRBD1 as D (6 bases). V was cut by 1 base and J by 5 bases, with 15 bases left in between. CDR1 is SGHAT and CDR2 is FQNNGV in the germline V gene. CDR3 size: 16 residues. In DNA form, the CDR3 reads TGTGCCAGCAGCTTAGGACTCACAGGGACCCAAAACATTCAGTACTTC. Translation: CASSLGLTGTQNIQYF.